These 24 T cell receptor beta chains were sequenced from one sample in a study of T cell responses to AZD1222 COVID-19 vaccine. Profiled with immunoSEQ multiplex PCR; TCRdb holds only in-frame clones, not every one. Of 150,000 or so clones in the sample, around nine tenths are singletons; the top ten hold 2.5% to 3%. Sequencing was performed on peripheral blood, taken on day 0 of AZD1222 vaccination. These receptors all stem from an adult in good health.

This clone was detected a few times. V usage is TRBV19 and J usage is TRBJ1-1; the match to TRBD1 covers 9 bases. V shed 1 base, J shed 4 bases, and the junction held 4 bases outside the gene matches. CDR1 LNHDA and CDR2 SQIVND come from the germline V gene (reference sequence). The CDR3 covers 15 residues. Here the CDR3 reads CASSIGTGAGTEAFF. CDR3 DNA sequence: TGTGCCAGTAGTATAGGGACAGGGGCGGGCACTGAAGCTTTCTTT.

This clone occurred once. The J gene is TRBJ1-3, the V gene TRBV4-1; D ambiguous. In germline, CDR1 is MGHRA, CDR2 YSYEKL. The CDR3 loop spans 17 amino acids. Between the trimmed V and J ends, which lost 2 bases and 0 bases, there was a span of 14 bases. The CDR3 spells CASSQLPARLSGNTIYF. DNA of the CDR3: TGCGCCAGCAGCCAATTGCCCGCCCGACTCTCTGGAAACACCATATATTTT.

The chain employs TRBV5-1 and TRBJ1-2; 8 bases agree with TRBD1. From germline, CDR1 is SGHRS and CDR2 YFSETQ. Trimming removed 3 bases from V and 7 bases from J; junction bases left unmatched: 5. This CDR3 region has 13 residues. The CDR3 nucleotides are TGCGCCAGCAGCTCTTGGACAGGGCCTGGCTACACCTTC. Translated, it gives CASSSWTGPGYTF.

The chain uses TRBV10-1 and TRBJ1-1; D remains unclear. CDR1 and CDR2 from the germline V gene are WNHNN and SYGVQD (reference sequence). V lost 2 bases to trimming and J lost 8 bases, with 6 bases between them. The CDR3 is 11 amino acids. The CDR3 DNA follows: TGCGCCAGCAGTGAGAAGTTGGAAGCTTTCTTT. Translation gives CASSEKLEAFF.

Details on this clone: One end of the junction does not line up with germline, which may come from a read error. V usage is TRBV15 and J usage is TRBJ2-3; the D gene is possibly TRBD1 (6 bases). Looked up from germline, CDR1 is LNHNV and CDR2 is YYDKDF (reference sequence). The CDR3 sequence is 14 residues long. CDR3 region: CATSRNRGTDTQYF. The CDR3 nucleotides read TGTGCCACAAGCAGGAACAGGGGCACAGATACGCAGTATTTT. The whole variable domain, filled in from reference TRBV15 and TRBJ2-3, reads DAMVIQNPRYQVTQFGKPVTLSCSQTLNHNVMYWYQQKSSQAPKLLFHYYDKDFNNEADTPDNFQSRRPNTSFCFLDIRSPGLGDTAMYLCATSRNRGTDTQYFGPGTRLTVL.

CDR3 sequence reads: CASSQDLAGRSYTF. DNA of the CDR3: TGTGCCAGCAGCCAAGATCTTGCAGGGCGTTCCTACACCTTC. The chain links TRBV14 to TRBJ1-2, with D possibly TRBD1 on 5 matching bases. Trimming left V 0 bases short and J 10 bases short, with 15 bases between. The germline CDR1 and CDR2 sequences are SGHDN and FVKESK. The CDR3 length is 14 residues.

The chain recombines TRBV7-9 with TRBJ2-5; D is unclear. V was shortened by 1 base and J by 5 bases, with 8 bases between the two germline ends. The CDR3 extends over 13 amino acids. Germline V gene data show CDR1 as SEHNR and CDR2 as FQNEAQ (reference sequence). CDR3: CASSLVDEETQYF. The CDR3 DNA reads TGTGCCAGCAGCTTAGTAGATGAGGAGACCCAGTACTTC. Supplemented by reference TRBV7-9 and TRBJ2-5, the full variable domain reads DTGVSQNPRHKITKRGQNVTFRCDPISEHNRLYWYRQTLGQGPEFLTYFQNEAQLEKSRLLSDRFSAERPKGSFSTLEIQRTEQGDSAMYLCASSLVDEETQYFGPGTRLLVL.

This clone was seen a few times. The CDR3 bases are TGTGCCAGCAGCCATACCACAGGGGATAACTATGGCTACACCTTC. Encoded protein: CASSHTTGDNYGYTF. The rearrangement joins TRBV6-5 to TRBJ1-2; 7 nucleotides agree with TRBD1. CDR1 is MNHEY and CDR2 is SVGAGI in the germline V gene. The V and J ends lost 6 bases and 1 base, in that order; junction bases with no gene match: 8. This CDR3 has 15 residues.

The gene calls are TRBV19 and TRBJ2-1; D not resolved. Germline CDR1 is LNHDA and CDR2 is SQIVND (reference sequence). The CDR3 covers 15 residues. The CDR3 region is CASSASASFRAEQFF. CDR3 bases: TGTGCTTCTTCGGCGAGTGCCTCTTTTAGGGCTGAGCAGTTCTTC.

The rearrangement uses TRBV19 and TRBJ2-7, with D tentatively TRBD2 (6 bases). The germline V and J ends were trimmed by 0 bases and 6 bases, with 15 bases remaining between them. Germline-derived CDR1 and CDR2 are LNHDA and SQIVND (reference sequence). The CDR3 runs 15 residues. CDR3 in amino acids: CASSIDLVGGSEQYF. The CDR3 bases are TGTGCCAGTAGTATAGATCTGGTGGGAGGATCCGAGCAGTACTTC.

This clone was observed once. The chain employs TRBV5-6 and TRBJ1-4, with D possibly matching TRBD1 (5 bases). CDR1 and CDR2 from the germline V gene are SGHDT and YYEEEE. V shed 4 bases and J shed 7 bases, with 14 bases lying between them. This CDR3 has 14 amino acids. The CDR3 spells CASSPGTEGEKLFF. CDR3 bases: TGTGCCAGCAGCCCGGGGACCGAGGGTGAAAAACTGTTTTTT.

The genes are TRBV4-1 and TRBJ2-7; TRBD2 is a possible D gene (5 bases). Trimming removed 4 bases from V and 6 bases from J, with 22 bases in between. Germline CDR1 is MGHRA and CDR2 is YSYEKL. CDR3 length equals 16 residues. The CDR3: CASSRAVVGASAEQYF. CDR3 coding DNA: TGCGCCAGCAGCCGAGCCGTCGTGGGAGCTTCGGCCGAGCAGTACTTC.

The chain combines TRBV5-1 with TRBJ1-2, with D possibly being TRBD1 (6 bases). V gave up 4 bases and J gave up 2 bases, with 15 bases separating them. This CDR3 comprises 15 residues. Germline V gene sequence: CDR1 SGHRS, CDR2 YFSETQ. CDR3 residues: CASSVGSTGNYGYTF. CDR3 in DNA: TGCGCCAGCAGCGTAGGGTCGACAGGCAACTATGGCTACACCTTC.

The chain has TRBV5-1 and TRBJ2-2, with D perhaps matching TRBD1 (6 bases). Per the germline V gene, CDR1 is SGHRS and CDR2 is YFSETQ. This CDR3 is 15 amino acids long. Trimming cost V 8 bases and J 0 bases, with 14 bases left between them. The CDR3 protein is CASRQGSSNTGELFF. The CDR3 DNA reads as TGCGCCAGTCGTCAGGGGTCTTCGAACACCGGGGAGCTGTTTTTT.

V is TRBV5-4 and J is TRBJ1-2; TRBD1 is a possible D gene (6 bases). The germline V gene encodes CDR1 SGHNT and CDR2 YYREEE (reference sequence). The ends were cut back, 0 bases at V and 2 bases at J, with 11 bases in the middle. The CDR3 has 15 residues. The CDR3 reads CASSLAAGANYGYTF. CDR3 nucleotide sequence: TGTGCCAGCAGCTTGGCCGCAGGGGCCAACTATGGCTACACCTTC.

This rearrangement joins TRBV25-1 to TRBJ1-2, with D unclear. V was pared by 2 bases and J by 8 bases, with 6 bases between. CDR1 and CDR2 (germline): MGHDK, SYGVNS. This CDR3 has 11 residues. CDR3 in DNA: TGTGCCAGCAGTGAAGGCGGCGGCTACACCTTC. Encoded protein: CASSEGGGYTF.

The chain joins TRBV18 to TRBJ1-1, with unresolved D. This CDR3 has 15 residues. V lost 1 base to trimming and J lost 1 base, with 10 bases between them. Germline V gene lookup returns CDR1 KGHSH and CDR2 LQKENI. The CDR3 region has the DNA TGTGCCAGCTCACCACAGGCGTGGGGGAACACTGAAGCTTTCTTT. It is translated as CASSPQAWGNTEAFF.

V is TRBV27 and J is TRBJ1-1; D might be TRBD1 (5 bases). Germline CDR1 MNHEY, CDR2 SMNVEV (reference sequence). This CDR3 contains 15 residues. V lost 6 bases and J 5 bases, leaving 19 bases between the germline ends. As DNA, the CDR3 is TGTGCCAGCAGGAAATTACAGGCAATGGGGACTGAAGCTTTCTTT. This sequence encodes CASRKLQAMGTEAFF.

The chain has TRBV10-3 and TRBJ1-1, with a possible D match to TRBD1 (5 bases). There are 13 residues in the CDR3. V was cut by 5 bases and J by 2 bases, with 9 bases left in between. Germline V gives CDR1 ENHRY, CDR2 SYGVKD. The CDR3: CAISRDGNTEAFF. In DNA, the CDR3 is TGTGCCATCAGTCGGGACGGTAACACTGAAGCTTTCTTT.

This clone came up a few times. The rearrangement uses TRBV7-2 and TRBJ2-1; D is perhaps TRBD2 (5 bases). With 1 base removed from V and 5 bases from J, the gap between germline ends came to 9 bases. The CDR3 is 14 residues long. The V gene's germline CDR1 is SGHTA and CDR2 FQGNSA. As DNA, the CDR3 is TGTGCCAGCAGCTTAGACCCGGGAAACAATGAGCAGTTCTTC. Protein sequence: CASSLDPGNNEQFF.

This clone has a handful of counts. The rearrangement uses TRBV4-2 and TRBJ1-5; D may be TRBD1 (5 bases). This CDR3 region has 15 residues. The germline V gene has CDR1 LGHNA and CDR2 YNFKEQ. V shed 1 base and J shed 7 bases, with 14 bases lying between them. The CDR3 loop reads CASSQAPGWRQPQHF. The CDR3 nucleotides read TGTGCCAGCAGCCAAGCCCCAGGGTGGCGACAGCCCCAGCATTTT.

J is TRBJ2-7 and V is TRBV5-1; 9 bases map to TRBD1. The ends lost 4 bases at V and 3 bases at J; junction bases unmatched: 5. The germline CDR1 and CDR2 sequences are SGHRS and YFSETQ. This CDR3 spans 14 amino acids. CDR3 sequence reads: CASSAGQGFYEQYF. The DNA for the CDR3 is TGCGCCAGCAGCGCCGGACAGGGGTTCTACGAGCAGTACTTC.

J is TRBJ2-5 and V is TRBV2; D is possibly TRBD1 or TRBD2 (6 bases each). The germline gives CDR1 SNHLY, CDR2 FYNNEI. This CDR3 has 17 amino acids. Trimming removed 4 bases from V and 1 base from J, with 19 bases in between. The CDR3 loop is CASSAGLGGGGQETQYF. CDR3 bases: TGTGCCAGCAGTGCTGGCCTTGGCGGAGGGGGCCAAGAGACCCAGTACTTC. The whole variable domain, remainder taken from reference TRBV2 and TRBJ2-5, is EPEVTQTPSHQVTQMGQEVILRCVPISNHLYFYWYRQILGQKVEFLVSFYNNEISEKSEIFDDQFSVERPDGSNFTLKIRSTKLEDSAMYFCASSAGLGGGGQETQYFGPGTRLLVL.

The J gene is TRBJ2-2, the V gene TRBV3-1 (or the pseudogene TRBV3-2); unclear D gene. V was pared by 0 bases and J by 6 bases, with 2 bases between. The CDR3 runs 12 residues. Germline CDR1 LGHDT, CDR2 YNNKEL (reference sequence). DNA for the CDR3: TGTGCCAGCAGCCAAGACGCCGGGGAGCTGTTTTTT. This gives the protein CASSQDAGELFF.